This is a list of T cell receptor beta chains from one sample in a study of blood T cell repertoires in COVID-19. Profiled with immunoSEQ multiplex PCR; TCRdb holds only in-frame clones, not every one. The sample lists some 250,000 clones; roughly four fifths were seen once. The material sequenced was peripheral blood. The receptor set was obtained from a man over 45 with active or convalescent COVID-19. The CDR3 runs from the conserved cysteine through the conserved F or W. A D gene is named only where the DNA matches it firmly. Size values are once, few and many counts, or a class for expanded clones, and some rows have none.

D gene: TRBD2; J gene: TRBJ2-3; V gene: TRBV30; clone size: .; CDR3 protein: CACGLAVGDTQYF; CDR3 DNA: TGTGCCTGTGGACTAGCGGTGGGTGATACGCAGTATTTT
D gene: .; J gene: TRBJ2-1; V gene: TRBV15; clone size: .; CDR3 protein: CATSRDGGVGHDEQFF; CDR3 DNA: TGTGCCACCAGCAGGGATGGCGGGGTCGGGCACGATGAGCAGTTCTTC
D gene: TRBD2; J gene: TRBJ2-3; V gene: TRBV6-4; clone size: .; CDR3 protein: CASSGLAGGTDTQYF; CDR3 DNA: TGTGCCAGCAGTGGACTAGCGGGAGGCACAGATACGCAGTATTTT
D gene: .; J gene: TRBJ2-2; V gene: TRBV4-2; clone size: once; CDR3 protein: CASSQVLQNTGELFF; CDR3 DNA: TGTGCCAGCAGCCAAGTACTACAAAACACCGGGGAGCTGTTTTTT
D gene: TRBD1; J gene: TRBJ1-6; V gene: TRBV7-2; clone size: few; CDR3 protein: CASSWTGPNNSPLHF; CDR3 DNA: TGTGCCAGCAGTTGGACAGGACCAAATAATTCACCCCTCCACTTT
D gene: .; J gene: TRBJ1-2; V gene: TRBV13; clone size: few; CDR3 protein: CASSLEHRSGYTF; CDR3 DNA: TGTGCCAGCAGCTTAGAGCACAGGAGTGGCTACACCTTC
D gene: .; J gene: TRBJ1-5; V gene: TRBV19; clone size: .; CDR3 protein: CASSIGNAGNQPQHF; CDR3 DNA: TGTGCCAGTAGTATAGGCAATGCGGGCAATCAGCCCCAGCATTTT
D gene: .; J gene: TRBJ1-1; V gene: TRBV3-1/TRBV3-2; clone size: once; CDR3 protein: CASSRTGGDTEAFF; CDR3 DNA: TGTGCCAGCAGCCGGACCGGGGGGGACACTGAAGCTTTCTTT
D gene: .; J gene: TRBJ1-1; V gene: TRBV9; clone size: .; CDR3 protein: CASSVDQVVNGAFF; CDR3 DNA: TGTGCCAGCAGCGTAGACCAGGTGGTTAATGGAGCTTTCTTT
D gene: .; J gene: TRBJ1-3; V gene: TRBV30; clone size: .; CDR3 protein: CAWSVSGLNTIYF; CDR3 DNA: TGTGCCTGGAGTGTATCAGGGTTGAACACCATATATTTT
D gene: TRBD2; J gene: TRBJ2-1; V gene: TRBV7-9; clone size: few; CDR3 protein: CASSSTSGSYNEQFF; CDR3 DNA: TGTGCCAGCAGCTCCACTAGCGGATCCTACAATGAGCAGTTCTTC
D gene: .; J gene: TRBJ1-6; V gene: TRBV28; clone size: .; CDR3 protein: CASSLDVSGSPLHF; CDR3 DNA: TGTGCCAGCAGTTTAGATGTCTCGGGGTCACCCCTCCACTTT
D gene: TRBD2; J gene: TRBJ2-1; V gene: TRBV7-3; clone size: .; CDR3 protein: CASSPAGGAYNEQFF; CDR3 DNA: TGTGCCAGCAGCCCCGCGGGGGGCGCCTACAATGAGCAGTTCTTC
D gene: .; J gene: TRBJ1-4; V gene: TRBV30; clone size: few; CDR3 protein: CAWSVQGNEKLFF; CDR3 DNA: TGTGCCTGGAGTGTACAGGGTAATGAAAAACTGTTTTTT
D gene: .; J gene: TRBJ2-3; V gene: TRBV5-4; clone size: .; CDR3 protein: CASSLAGLTPDTQYF; CDR3 DNA: TGTGCCAGCAGCTTGGCGGGGTTAACACCAGATACGCAGTATTTT
D gene: TRBD1; J gene: TRBJ1-1; V gene: TRBV10-3; clone size: once; CDR3 protein: CAISADRGGTEAFF; CDR3 DNA: TGTGCCATCAGTGCCGACAGGGGGGGTACTGAAGCTTTCTTT
D gene: .; J gene: TRBJ1-2; V gene: TRBV11-2; clone size: .; CDR3 protein: CASSLDLGRVYGYTF; CDR3 DNA: TGTGCCAGCAGCTTAGATCTAGGGAGGGTCTATGGCTACACCTTC
D gene: TRBD1; J gene: TRBJ1-4; V gene: TRBV5-4; clone size: .; CDR3 protein: CASRQDRGNEKLFF; CDR3 DNA: TGTGCCAGCAGGCAGGACAGGGGGAATGAAAAACTGTTTTTT
D gene: .; J gene: TRBJ2-2; V gene: TRBV13; clone size: once; CDR3 protein: CASSSQGTGELFF; CDR3 DNA: TGTGCCAGCAGCTCACAGGGTACCGGGGAGCTGTTTTTT
D gene: TRBD2; J gene: TRBJ2-5; V gene: TRBV27; clone size: .; CDR3 protein: CASRRLARETQYF; CDR3 DNA: TGTGCCAGCAGGCGACTAGCGCGAGAGACCCAGTACTTC